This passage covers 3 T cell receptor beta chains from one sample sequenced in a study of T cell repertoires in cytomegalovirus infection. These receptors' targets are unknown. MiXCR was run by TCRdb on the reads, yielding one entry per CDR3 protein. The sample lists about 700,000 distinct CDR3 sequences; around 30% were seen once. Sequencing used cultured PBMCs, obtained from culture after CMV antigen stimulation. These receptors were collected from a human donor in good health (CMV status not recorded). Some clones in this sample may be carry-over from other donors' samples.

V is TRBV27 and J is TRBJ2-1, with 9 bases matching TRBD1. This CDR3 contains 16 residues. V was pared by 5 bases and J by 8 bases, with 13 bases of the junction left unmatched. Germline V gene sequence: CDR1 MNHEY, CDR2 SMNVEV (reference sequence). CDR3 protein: CASSPIQTGGFDEQFF. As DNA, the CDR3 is TGTGCCAGCAGTCCCATCCAAACAGGGGGCTTTGATGAGCAGTTCTTC.

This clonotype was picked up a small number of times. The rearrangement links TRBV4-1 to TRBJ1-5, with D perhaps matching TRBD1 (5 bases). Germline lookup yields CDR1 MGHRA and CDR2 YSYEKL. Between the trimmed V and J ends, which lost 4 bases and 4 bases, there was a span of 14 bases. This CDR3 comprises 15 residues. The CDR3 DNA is TGCGCCAGCAGCCGCCTACCGTCAGGGAATCAGCCCCAGCATTTT. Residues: CASSRLPSGNQPQHF.

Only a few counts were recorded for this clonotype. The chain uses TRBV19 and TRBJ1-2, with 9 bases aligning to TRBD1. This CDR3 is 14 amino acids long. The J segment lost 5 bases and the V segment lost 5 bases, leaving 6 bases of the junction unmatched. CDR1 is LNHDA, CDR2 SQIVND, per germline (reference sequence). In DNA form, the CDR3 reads TGTGCCAGTAGTCCGACAGGGGGAGCGTATGGCTACACCTTC. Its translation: CASSPTGGAYGYTF.